This TCR beta chain was retrieved from a study of long-term antiretroviral therapy in people with HIV (dated by TCRdb to 2022 to 2024). Regarding the complete study: The earliest samples were collected approximately a decade before the 2015 WHO recommendation for immediate ART, a period when ART was typically delayed until CD4 counts fell. Of the approximately 32 participants with HIV, roughly 10 were female. From some 30 adults with confirmed HIV infection, the cohort provided some 200 cryopreserved PBMC samples, gathered serially across a mean of approximately six years (range 1-12). No cross-contamination during QIAcube processing was seen in test extractions of a monoclonal T-cell line run alongside 25 to 35 polyclonal samples. This retrospective serial study examined whether starting ART and sustained HIV suppression were associated with changes in the composition and diversity of the TRB repertoire in peripheral blood. What the work shows at the level of the full study, not this receptor alone: The samples span the years 2004 to 2017, and the ART regimens used may be less effective than current regimens. Since PBMC availability was limited, sequencing covered only the TCR beta chain, with no alpha chain pairing. Unsorted PBMC were profiled instead of sorted CD4+ and CD8+ T cells because pre-ART samples had limited cell numbers. Expanded TRB clones identified before ART initiation dominated the repertoire at all time points, although this dominance fluctuated and declined in many PLHIV after ART. Starting ART was linked to a significant rise in TRB diversity, yet even after long-term ART the diversity remained significantly lower than in transplant donor controls. HIV repertoires had narrower CDR3 length ranges than controls, and the network structure suggested an antigen-experienced repertoire that shifted only slightly toward naive after ART. Inferences about post-ART repertoire changes are limited because no data were available on ART adherence, viral resistance or therapy changes.

Worth noting for this clone: The antigen it binds to is not known. There are no base qualities to consult, and no much larger clone falls within one base.

The immunoSEQ hsTCRB v3.0 assay was used at survey level resolution for TRB variable region sequencing. A depth of roughly 40,000-55,000 T-cell genomes per sample was targeted for TRB sequencing. An Illumina MiSeq with a v3 150-cycle kit was used to sequence the pooled TRB libraries. Per the source publication's procedure: Repertoire analysis ran in R within a reproducible Nextflow workflow covering QC, data transformation and analysis. LymphoSeq2, an R package for exploring AIRR-Seq data, was used to implement custom analyses. A few samples yielding fewer than 5000 total TRB sequences were excluded, leaving around 200 analyzed HIV repertoires. Among the roughly 200 retained HIV repertoires, 55 to 60 were collected before ART initiation and around 130 after ART initiation. Repertoires were downsampled to 5000 TRB nucleotide sequences, with summary statistics averaged over 100 downsampling iterations. Only TRB sequences with CDR3 regions of at least seven amino acids were retained for analysis. Diversity was measured with a Shannon entropy-derived clonality score and the Gini coefficient. In the repertoire networks, any two of the top 5000 CDR3 amino acid sequences were connected whenever the two sequences differed by an edit distance of one. For TRB CDR3 amino acid sequences, GLIPH2 was used to predict antigen specificity groups and MHC restriction. Known CMV, EBV, HIV or tissue antigen associations were flagged by matching CDR3 amino acid sequences against VDJdb and McPAS-TCR. Pre-ART, post-ART and control groups were compared with Wilcoxon signed-rank tests and Holm-Bonferroni correction. TCRdb holds this immuneACCESS table with in-frame rearrangements only. Some clones are missing; in checked studies, unresolved V genes explain under half, and the rest has no known cause. From that table come the V and J calls and clone size; the DNA was used to work out D and trimming. Present in this sample are tens of thousands of clones, 90% to 95% of which were seen just once. The ten top clones hold 9.2% of the sample.

Sequences LGHNA (CDR1) and YSLEER (CDR2) are obtained from the germline V gene. V is shortened by 1 base, J by 3 bases, and the region joining them spans 7 bases. The CDR3 sequence holds 14 residues, the cysteine and phenylalanine included. Kept here is only the CDR3 DNA, which spans 42 bases and is read in frame from base 1. Inclusion was restricted to participants for whom at least one PBMC sample before ART initiation and at least two post-ART samples were available. Treatment was received in the United States of America by all participants with HIV. Before DNA extraction, cryopreserved samples of about 0.9-11 million PBMC were thawed and washed. At the time of the earliest PBMC sample, participants with HIV were aged between roughly 23 and 60 years. PBMC samples from each participant spanned 1-4 timepoints before ART initiation and 2-8 timepoints after ART initiation, with a median of 7 samples. For every participant, serial HIV viral load, CD4+ T-cell count, ART history and demographic data were obtained. A Qiagen kit on a QIAcube was used to extract genomic DNA from unsorted PBMC, with samples processed in batches of 12.

The TCR comes from a woman in her forties with HIV. This sequence uses TRBV4-3 and TRBJ1-5, with no confidently assigned D gene. Specimen: unsorted PBMCs, collected 7.6 years after starting antiretroviral therapy. DNA sequence: TGCGCCAGCAGCCAAGGTCTATACAATCAGCCCCAGCATTTT. This yields the protein CASSQGLYNQPQHF.